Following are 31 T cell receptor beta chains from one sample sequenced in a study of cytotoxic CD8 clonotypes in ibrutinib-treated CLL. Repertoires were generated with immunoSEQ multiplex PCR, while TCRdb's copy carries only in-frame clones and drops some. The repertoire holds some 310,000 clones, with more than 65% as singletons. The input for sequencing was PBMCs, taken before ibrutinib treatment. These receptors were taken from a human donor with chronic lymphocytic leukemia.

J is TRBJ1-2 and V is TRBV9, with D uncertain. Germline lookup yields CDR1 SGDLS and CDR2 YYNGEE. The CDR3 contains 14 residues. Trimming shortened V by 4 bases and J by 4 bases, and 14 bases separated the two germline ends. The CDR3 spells CASSPGFGFYGYTF. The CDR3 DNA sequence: TGTGCCAGCAGCCCGGGGTTCGGGTTCTATGGCTACACCTTC.

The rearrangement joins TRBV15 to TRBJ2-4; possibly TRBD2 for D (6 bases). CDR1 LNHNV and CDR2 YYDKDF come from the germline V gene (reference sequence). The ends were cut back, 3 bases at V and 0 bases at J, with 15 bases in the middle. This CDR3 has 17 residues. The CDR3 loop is CATSSRAGTKAKNIQYF. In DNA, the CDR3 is TGTGCCACCAGCAGTCGAGCGGGTACGAAAGCCAAAAACATTCAGTACTTC.

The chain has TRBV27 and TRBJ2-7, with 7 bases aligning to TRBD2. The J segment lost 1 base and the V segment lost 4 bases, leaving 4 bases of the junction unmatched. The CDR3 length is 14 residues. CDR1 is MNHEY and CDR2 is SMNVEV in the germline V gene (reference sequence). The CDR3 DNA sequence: TGTGCCAGCAGTTCTTTCGGGGGGTCCTACGAGCAGTACTTC. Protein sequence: CASSSFGGSYEQYF.

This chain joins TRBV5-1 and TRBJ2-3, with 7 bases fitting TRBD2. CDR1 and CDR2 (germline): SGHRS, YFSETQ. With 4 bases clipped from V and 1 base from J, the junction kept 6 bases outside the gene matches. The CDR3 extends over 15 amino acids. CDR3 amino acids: CASSRTGRRTDTQYF. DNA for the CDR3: TGCGCCAGCAGCCGGACCGGGAGGCGCACAGATACGCAGTATTTT.

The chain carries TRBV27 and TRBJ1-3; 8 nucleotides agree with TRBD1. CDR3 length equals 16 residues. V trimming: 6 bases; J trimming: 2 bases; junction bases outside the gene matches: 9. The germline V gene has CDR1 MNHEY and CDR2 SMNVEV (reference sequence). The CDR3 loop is CASRPRTGRAGNTIYF. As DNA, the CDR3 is TGTGCCAGCAGACCCCGGACAGGGAGGGCTGGAAACACCATATATTTT.

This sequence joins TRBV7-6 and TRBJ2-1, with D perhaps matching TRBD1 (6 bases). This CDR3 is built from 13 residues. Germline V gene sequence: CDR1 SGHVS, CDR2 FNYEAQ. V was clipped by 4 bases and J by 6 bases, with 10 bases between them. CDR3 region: CASSSGTLNEQFF. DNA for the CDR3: TGTGCCAGCAGCTCCGGGACACTCAATGAGCAGTTCTTC.

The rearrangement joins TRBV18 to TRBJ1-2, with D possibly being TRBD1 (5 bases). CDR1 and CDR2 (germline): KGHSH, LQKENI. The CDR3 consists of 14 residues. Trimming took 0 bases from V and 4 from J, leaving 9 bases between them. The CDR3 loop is CASSPPGTAYGYTF. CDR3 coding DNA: TGTGCCAGCTCACCACCTGGGACGGCCTATGGCTACACCTTC. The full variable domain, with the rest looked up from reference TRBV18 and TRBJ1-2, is NAGVMQNPRHLVRRRGQEARLRCSPMKGHSHVYWYRQLPEEGLKFMVYLQKENIIDESGMPKERFSAEFPKEGPSILRIQQVVRGDSAAYFCASSPPGTAYGYTFGSGTRLTVV.

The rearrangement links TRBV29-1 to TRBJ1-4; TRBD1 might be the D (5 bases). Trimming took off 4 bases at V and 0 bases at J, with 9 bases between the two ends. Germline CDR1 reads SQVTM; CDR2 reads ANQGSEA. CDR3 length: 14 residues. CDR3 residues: CSVGDSSTNEKLFF. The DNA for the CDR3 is TGCAGCGTTGGGGACTCCTCAACTAATGAAAAACTGTTTTTT.

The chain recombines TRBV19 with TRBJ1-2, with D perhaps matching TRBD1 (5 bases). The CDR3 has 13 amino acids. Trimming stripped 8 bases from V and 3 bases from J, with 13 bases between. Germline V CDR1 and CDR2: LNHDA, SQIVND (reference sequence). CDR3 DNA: TGTGCCAGTCGCGGGGGATGGGACTATGGCTACACCTTC. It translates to CASRGGWDYGYTF.

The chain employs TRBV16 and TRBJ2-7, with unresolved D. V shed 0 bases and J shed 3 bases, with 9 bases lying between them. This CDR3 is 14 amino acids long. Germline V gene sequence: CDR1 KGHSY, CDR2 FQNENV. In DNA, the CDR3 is TGTGCCAGCAGCCAATCAGCACAGCTCTACGAGCAGTACTTC. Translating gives CASSQSAQLYEQYF.

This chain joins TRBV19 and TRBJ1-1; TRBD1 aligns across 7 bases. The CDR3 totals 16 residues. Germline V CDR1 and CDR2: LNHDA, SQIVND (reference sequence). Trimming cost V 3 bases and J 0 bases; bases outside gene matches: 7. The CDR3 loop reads CASSIQGGLLNTEAFF. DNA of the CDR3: TGTGCCAGTAGTATCCAGGGGGGGCTTTTGAACACTGAAGCTTTCTTT.

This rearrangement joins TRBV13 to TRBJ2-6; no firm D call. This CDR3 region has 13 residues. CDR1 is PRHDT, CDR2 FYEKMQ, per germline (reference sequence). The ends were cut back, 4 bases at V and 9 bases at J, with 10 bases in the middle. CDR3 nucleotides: TGTGCCAGCAGCTCCTCTTTTGGCAACGTCCTGACTTTC. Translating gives CASSSSFGNVLTF.

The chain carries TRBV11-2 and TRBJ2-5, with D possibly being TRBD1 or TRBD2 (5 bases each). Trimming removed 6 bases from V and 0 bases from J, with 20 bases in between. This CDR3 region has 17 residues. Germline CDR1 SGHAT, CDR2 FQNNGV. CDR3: CASRYTIFRGDQETQYF. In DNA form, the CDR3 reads TGTGCCAGCAGATATACAATTTTCCGGGGCGACCAAGAGACCCAGTACTTC.

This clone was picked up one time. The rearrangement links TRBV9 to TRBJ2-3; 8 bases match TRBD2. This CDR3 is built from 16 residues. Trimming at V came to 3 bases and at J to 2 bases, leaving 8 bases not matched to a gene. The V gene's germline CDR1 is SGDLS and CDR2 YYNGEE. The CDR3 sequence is CASSAELAALTDTQYF. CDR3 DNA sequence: TGTGCCAGCAGCGCAGAACTAGCGGCCCTCACAGATACGCAGTATTTT.

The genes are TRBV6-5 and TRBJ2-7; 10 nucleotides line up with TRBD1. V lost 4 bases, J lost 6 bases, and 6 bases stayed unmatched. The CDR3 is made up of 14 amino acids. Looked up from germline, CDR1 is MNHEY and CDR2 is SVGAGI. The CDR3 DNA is TGTGCCAGCAGTTCAAGACAGGGGGCGAGCGAGCAGTACTTC. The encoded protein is CASSSRQGASEQYF.

The CDR3 bases are TGTGCCAGCAGCTTAGTGGGCGGGAGGGCCGAGCAGTACTTC. Amino acid sequence: CASSLVGGRAEQYF. The chain joins TRBV7-2 to TRBJ2-7; 9 bases line up with TRBD2. The ends lost 1 base at V and 6 bases at J; junction bases unmatched: 4. This CDR3 region has 14 residues. Germline values: CDR1 SGHTA, CDR2 FQGNSA.

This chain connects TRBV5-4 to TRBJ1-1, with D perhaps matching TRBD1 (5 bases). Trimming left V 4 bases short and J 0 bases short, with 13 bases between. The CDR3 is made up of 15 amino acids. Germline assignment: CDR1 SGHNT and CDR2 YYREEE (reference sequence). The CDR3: CASSTPQTVNTEAFF. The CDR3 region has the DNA TGTGCCAGCAGCACGCCTCAGACAGTGAACACTGAAGCTTTCTTT.

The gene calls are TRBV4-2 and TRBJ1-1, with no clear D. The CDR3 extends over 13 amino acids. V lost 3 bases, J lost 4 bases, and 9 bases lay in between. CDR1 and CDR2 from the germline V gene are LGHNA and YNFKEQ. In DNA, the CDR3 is TGTGCCAGCAGCCAGTTTACGAGCACTGAAGCTTTCTTT. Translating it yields CASSQFTSTEAFF.

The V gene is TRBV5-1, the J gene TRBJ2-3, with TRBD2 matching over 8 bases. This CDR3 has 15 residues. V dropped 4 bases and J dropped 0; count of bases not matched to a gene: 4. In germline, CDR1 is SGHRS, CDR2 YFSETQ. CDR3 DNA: TGCGCCAGCAGCATACTAGCGGAGAGCACAGATACGCAGTATTTT. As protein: CASSILAESTDTQYF.

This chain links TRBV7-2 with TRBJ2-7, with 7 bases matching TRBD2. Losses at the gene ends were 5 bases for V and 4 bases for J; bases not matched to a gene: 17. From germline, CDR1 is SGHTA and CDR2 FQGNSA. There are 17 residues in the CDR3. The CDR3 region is CASSLVGGAAMSYEQYF. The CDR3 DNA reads TGTGCCAGCAGCCTAGTGGGAGGGGCGGCTATGAGTTACGAGCAGTACTTC. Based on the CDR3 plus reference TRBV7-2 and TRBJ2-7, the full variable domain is GAGVSQSPSNKVTEKGKDVELRCDPISGHTALYWYRQSLGQGLEFLIYFQGNSAPDKSGLPSDRFSAERTGGSVSTLTIQRTQQEDSAVYLCASSLVGGAAMSYEQYFGPGTRLTVT.

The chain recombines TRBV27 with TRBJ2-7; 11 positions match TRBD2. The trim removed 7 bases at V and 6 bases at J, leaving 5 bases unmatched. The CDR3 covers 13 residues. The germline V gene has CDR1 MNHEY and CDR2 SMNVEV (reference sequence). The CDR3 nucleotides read TGTGCCAGCACGCCGGGACTAGCGGCCGAGCAGTACTTC. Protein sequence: CASTPGLAAEQYF.

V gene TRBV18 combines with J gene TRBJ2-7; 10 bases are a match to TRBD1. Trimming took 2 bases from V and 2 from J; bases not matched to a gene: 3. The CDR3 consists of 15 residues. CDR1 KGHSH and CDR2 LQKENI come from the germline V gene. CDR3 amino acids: CASSPEGQGTYEQYF. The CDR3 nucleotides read TGTGCCAGCTCACCAGAGGGACAGGGGACCTACGAGCAGTACTTC.

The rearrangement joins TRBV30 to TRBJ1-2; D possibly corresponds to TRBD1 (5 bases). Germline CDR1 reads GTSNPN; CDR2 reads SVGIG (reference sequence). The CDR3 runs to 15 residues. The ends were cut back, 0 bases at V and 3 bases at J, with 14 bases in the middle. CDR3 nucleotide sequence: TGTGCCTGGAGTGTACGGCGAGGGACGGACTATGGCTACACCTTC. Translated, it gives CAWSVRRGTDYGYTF. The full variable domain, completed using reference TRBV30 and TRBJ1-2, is SQTIHQWPATLVQPVGSPLSLECTVEGTSNPNLYWYRQAAGRGLQLLFYSVGIGQISSEVPQNLSASRPQDRQFILSSKKLLLSDSGFYLCAWSVRRGTDYGYTFGSGTRLTVV.

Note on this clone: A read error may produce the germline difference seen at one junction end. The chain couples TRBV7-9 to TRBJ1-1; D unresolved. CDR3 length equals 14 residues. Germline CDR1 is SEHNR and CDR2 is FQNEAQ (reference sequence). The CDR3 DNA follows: TGTGCCAGCAGCTCGCGCCCCGGACTCCATCATGAGGTCTTT. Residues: CASSSRPGLHHEVF.

In DNA, the CDR3 is TGTGCCAGCAGTGAGTTCAGGGTCTTGCCCTCCTACAATGAGCAGTTCTTC. This codes for CASSEFRVLPSYNEQFF. The chain uses TRBV6-1 and TRBJ2-1, with D maybe TRBD1 (5 bases). Germline lookup yields CDR1 MNHNS and CDR2 SASEGT. The CDR3 consists of 17 residues. Deletions cut 3 bases from V and 0 bases from J, with 15 bases between.

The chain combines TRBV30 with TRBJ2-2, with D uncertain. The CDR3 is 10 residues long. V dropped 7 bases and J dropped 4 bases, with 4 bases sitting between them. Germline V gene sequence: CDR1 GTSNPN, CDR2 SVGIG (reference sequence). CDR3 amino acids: CAFLTGELFF. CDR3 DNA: TGTGCCTTCCTCACCGGGGAGCTGTTTTTT.

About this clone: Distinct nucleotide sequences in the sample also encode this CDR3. CDR3 loop: CASSLGVEAFF. Here the CDR3 DNA reads TGTGCCAGCAGCCTGGGGGTTGAAGCTTTCTTT. V is TRBV11-2 and J is TRBJ1-1, with TRBD1 as a possible D gene (5 bases). The germline V gene has CDR1 SGHAT and CDR2 FQNNGV. V lost 5 bases and J 7 bases, leaving 8 bases between the germline ends. This CDR3 region has 11 residues.

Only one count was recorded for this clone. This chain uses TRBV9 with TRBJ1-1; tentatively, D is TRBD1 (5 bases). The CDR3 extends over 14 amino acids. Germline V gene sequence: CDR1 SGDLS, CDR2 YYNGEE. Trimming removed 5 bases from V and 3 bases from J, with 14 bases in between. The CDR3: CASRRRDGDTEAFF. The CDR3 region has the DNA TGTGCCAGCAGACGTCGGGACGGAGACACTGAAGCTTTCTTT.

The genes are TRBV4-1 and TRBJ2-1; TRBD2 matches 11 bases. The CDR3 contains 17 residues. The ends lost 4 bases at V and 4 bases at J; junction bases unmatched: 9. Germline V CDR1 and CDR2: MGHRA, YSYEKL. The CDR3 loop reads CASSRASGRLSYNEQFF. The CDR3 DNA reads TGCGCCAGCAGCCGAGCTAGCGGGAGGCTTTCTTACAATGAGCAGTTCTTC.

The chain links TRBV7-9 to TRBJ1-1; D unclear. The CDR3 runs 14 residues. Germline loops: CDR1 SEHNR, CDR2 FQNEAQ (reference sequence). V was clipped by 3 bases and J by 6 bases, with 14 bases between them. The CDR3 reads CASSFGVGRAEAFF. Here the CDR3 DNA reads TGTGCCAGCAGCTTTGGGGTTGGTCGTGCTGAAGCTTTCTTT. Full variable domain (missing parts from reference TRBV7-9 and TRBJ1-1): DTGVSQNPRHKITKRGQNVTFRCDPISEHNRLYWYRQTLGQGPEFLTYFQNEAQLEKSRLLSDRFSAERPKGSFSTLEIQRTEQGDSAMYLCASSFGVGRAEAFFGQGTRLTVV.

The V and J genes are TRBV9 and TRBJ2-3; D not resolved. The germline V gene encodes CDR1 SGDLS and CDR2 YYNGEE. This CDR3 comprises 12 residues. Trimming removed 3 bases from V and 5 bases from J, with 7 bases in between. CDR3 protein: CASSETRDTQYF. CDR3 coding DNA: TGTGCCAGCAGCGAGACTCGAGATACGCAGTATTTT.